Below are 6 T cell receptor beta chains sequenced from a single sample in a study of blood T cell repertoires in COVID-19. The protocol was immunoSEQ multiplex PCR, while the TCRdb copy is restricted to in-frame clones and leaves out a portion. The sample comprises 56,000 or so clones, 75% to 90% of which are singletons, and 43% rests with the top ten. Sequencing was carried out using peripheral blood. These receptors were collected from a woman aged 55-69 years with COVID-19, enrolled during active disease.

The V gene is TRBV28, the J gene TRBJ1-2; possibly TRBD1 for D (5 bases). The CDR3 extends over 14 amino acids. Germline-derived CDR1 and CDR2 are MDHEN and SYDVKM. Trimming pared 6 bases from V and 8 bases from J, leaving 19 bases between. The CDR3 spells CASSPREGWRGYTF. CDR3 sequence (DNA): TGTGCCAGCAGCCCACGGGAGGGGTGGAGAGGCTACACCTTC.

This chain uses TRBV30 with TRBJ1-2; no definite D call. V dropped 5 bases and J dropped 6 bases, with 16 bases sitting between them. Looked up from germline, CDR1 is GTSNPN and CDR2 is SVGIG (reference sequence). The CDR3 is 13 amino acids. CDR3 bases: TGTGCCTGGTGGTCCCAAATACACCATGGCTACACCTTC. It specifies CAWWSQIHHGYTF.

J is TRBJ2-3 and V is TRBV4-3, with TRBD2 as a possible D gene (5 bases). Germline CDR1 is LGHNA and CDR2 is YSLEER. The CDR3 is made up of 17 amino acids. V dropped 0 bases and J dropped 5 bases, with 18 bases sitting between them. The DNA for the CDR3 is TGCGCCAGCAGCCAAGATCCTTCCGGGATCAATGGAGATACGCAGTATTTT. It is translated as CASSQDPSGINGDTQYF.

V gene TRBV5-6 combines with J gene TRBJ1-5, with a tentative D call TRBD1 (5 bases). Between the trimmed V and J ends, which lost 4 bases and 2 bases, there was a span of 13 bases. Germline V lookup: CDR1 SGHDT, CDR2 YYEEEE. The CDR3 runs to 15 residues. CDR3 region: CASSPAGQGNQPQHF. The CDR3 DNA follows: TGTGCCAGCAGCCCCGCGGGGCAGGGCAATCAGCCCCAGCATTTT.

This chain joins TRBV5-4 and TRBJ2-1; unclear D gene. V lost 0 bases and J 5 bases, leaving 12 bases between the germline ends. The CDR3 consists of 15 residues. The germline CDR1 and CDR2 sequences are SGHNT and YYREEE (reference sequence). CDR3 sequence: CASSLGGFAHNEQFF. CDR3 bases: TGTGCCAGCAGCTTGGGCGGATTCGCTCACAATGAGCAGTTCTTC.

The gene calls are TRBV4-3 and TRBJ2-5; perhaps TRBD2 as D (6 bases). Trimming took off 1 base at V and 2 bases at J, with 11 bases between the two ends. Germline V CDR1 and CDR2: LGHNA, YSLEER. There are 15 residues in the CDR3. This CDR3 reads CASSQAGDHQETQYF. The CDR3 DNA reads TGCGCCAGCAGCCAAGCGGGAGACCATCAAGAGACCCAGTACTTC.